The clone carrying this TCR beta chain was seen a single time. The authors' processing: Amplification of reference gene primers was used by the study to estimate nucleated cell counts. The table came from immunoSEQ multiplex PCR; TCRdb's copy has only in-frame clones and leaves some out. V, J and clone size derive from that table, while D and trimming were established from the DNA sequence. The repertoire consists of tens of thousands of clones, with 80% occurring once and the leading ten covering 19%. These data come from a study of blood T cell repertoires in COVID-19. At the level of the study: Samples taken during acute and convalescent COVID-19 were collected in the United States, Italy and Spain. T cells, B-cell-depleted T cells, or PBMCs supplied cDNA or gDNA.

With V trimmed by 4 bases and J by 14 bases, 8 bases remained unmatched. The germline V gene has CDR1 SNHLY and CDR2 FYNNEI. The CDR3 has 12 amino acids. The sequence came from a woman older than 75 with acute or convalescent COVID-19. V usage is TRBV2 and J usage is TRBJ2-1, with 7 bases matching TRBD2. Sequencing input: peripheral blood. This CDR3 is CASSVGRESKFF. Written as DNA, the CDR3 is TGTGCCAGCAGTGTCGGGCGGGAGTCAAAGTTCTTC.